These 13 T cell receptor beta chains were sequenced from one sample in a study of PD-L1 blockade in urothelial cancer. The time point was: peripheral blood 6 weeks after treatment start. Assay used: immunoSEQ multiplex PCR; TCRdb lists only in-frame clones, some missing. The sample holds about 23,000 clones; around 90% are singletons and the top ten take about 10%. The sequencing here drew on PBMCs, taken around atezolizumab (anti-PD-L1) treatment. Receptor source: a woman aged 55-69 years with urothelial cancer.

The CDR3 DNA reads as TGTGCCAGCAGCTCCGGGGTCTTTGGCTCCTACGAGCAGTACTTC. This gives the protein CASSSGVFGSYEQYF. The chain couples TRBV9 to TRBJ2-7; tentative D call: TRBD2 (5 bases). V was shortened by 4 bases and J by 0 bases, with 14 bases between the two germline ends. Germline CDR1 and CDR2: SGDLS and YYNGEE. The CDR3 runs 15 residues.

J is TRBJ2-3 and V is TRBV7-3, with 8 bases lining up with TRBD1. This CDR3 is built from 13 residues. The trim removed 4 bases at V and 9 bases at J, leaving 6 bases unmatched. Germline-derived CDR1 and CDR2 are SGHTA and FQGTGA. The CDR3 DNA reads as TGTGCCAGCAGCTCGACAGGGGTGGGAACGCAGTATTTT. Amino acids: CASSSTGVGTQYF.

The V and J genes are TRBV7-2 and TRBJ2-7, with 8 bases that match TRBD2. This CDR3 contains 15 residues. Germline V gene lookup returns CDR1 SGHTA and CDR2 FQGNSA. J lost 1 base, V lost 3 bases, and 5 bases had no gene match. CDR3 region: CASSFTSGRSYEQYF. In nucleotides, the CDR3 is TGTGCCAGCAGCTTTACTAGCGGAAGATCCTACGAGCAGTACTTC.

V gene TRBV6-6 combines with J gene TRBJ1-2; 12 nucleotides align to TRBD1. The germline V gene has CDR1 MNHNY and CDR2 SVGAGI (reference sequence). The CDR3 is 14 amino acids. Trimming removed 7 bases from V and 5 bases from J; junction bases left unmatched: 5. For the CDR3, the DNA is TGTGCCAGCACTAGGGACAGGGGGCTTTATGGCTACACCTTC. As protein: CASTRDRGLYGYTF.

V is TRBV6-1 and J is TRBJ1-2; a weak D match, TRBD1 (6 bases). V lost 8 bases to trimming and J lost 6 bases, with 7 bases between them. The CDR3 loop spans 10 amino acids. The germline CDR1 and CDR2 sequences are MNHNS and SASEGT. CDR3 region: CASYRDGYTF. As DNA, the CDR3 is TGTGCCAGCTACAGGGATGGCTACACCTTC.

The chain joins TRBV7-9 to TRBJ2-7; 12 bases match TRBD1. The germline V gene encodes CDR1 SEHNR and CDR2 FQNEAQ (reference sequence). Trimming removed 1 base from V and 5 bases from J; junction bases left unmatched: 3. The CDR3 extends over 15 amino acids. As DNA, the CDR3 is TGTGCCAGCAGCTTAGGGGACAGGGGGCACCACGAGCAGTACTTC. It is translated as CASSLGDRGHHEQYF.

CDR3 sequence reads: CASSSSRAGGPDTQYF. DNA for the CDR3: TGTGCCAGCAGCTCCAGCCGGGCGGGGGGGCCAGATACGCAGTATTTT. This sequence joins TRBV13 and TRBJ2-3; 9 bases map to TRBD2. This CDR3 has 16 residues. With V trimmed by 4 bases and J by 4 bases, 9 bases remained unmatched. The germline V gene has CDR1 PRHDT and CDR2 FYEKMQ (reference sequence).

In this sample, this clone turned up once. V usage is TRBV14 and J usage is TRBJ2-4, with TRBD1 matching over 8 bases. The CDR3 extends over 21 amino acids. Germline lookup yields CDR1 SGHDN and CDR2 FVKESK. Unmatched junction bases numbered 25, after V lost 2 bases and J lost 7 bases. CDR3 coding DNA: TGTGCCAGCAGCCAAACCAAGTACTCTGGACAGGGCGACCTTCTGAGGAACATTCAGTACTTC. Protein: CASSQTKYSGQGDLLRNIQYF.

The CDR3 loop is CASSLGQFEDSPLHF. The CDR3 coding sequence is TGTGCCAGCAGCTTGGGTCAATTTGAGGATTCACCCCTCCACTTT. J is TRBJ1-6 and V is TRBV5-8, with no clear D. The CDR3 is 15 residues long. Germline V CDR1 and CDR2: SGHTS, YDEGEE. V gave up 0 bases and J gave up 8 bases, with 12 bases separating them.

The chain links TRBV10-2 to TRBJ2-7; tentatively, D is TRBD2 (5 bases). The ends were cut back, 3 bases at V and 2 bases at J, with 11 bases in the middle. CDR3 length: 14 amino acids. Germline-derived CDR1 and CDR2 are WSHSY and SAAADI. CDR3 sequence: CASSDLARAYEQYF. In nucleotides, the CDR3 is TGCGCCAGCAGTGACCTAGCTAGGGCCTACGAGCAGTACTTC.

The V gene is TRBV7-3, the J gene TRBJ2-7, with D possibly being TRBD1 (6 bases). CDR3 length: 14 amino acids. Germline-derived CDR1 and CDR2 are SGHTA and FQGTGA. The ends were cut back, 5 bases at V and 3 bases at J, with 14 bases in the middle. CDR3: CASSEGGHNYEQYF. The CDR3 coding sequence is TGTGCCAGCAGCGAAGGGGGACACAACTACGAGCAGTACTTC.

The J gene is TRBJ1-6, the V gene TRBV2, with TRBD1 as a possible D gene (6 bases). Trimming took 7 bases from V and 7 from J, leaving 17 bases between them. CDR3 length: 15 amino acids. In germline, CDR1 is SNHLY, CDR2 FYNNEI. CDR3 protein: CASTEGTSLNSPLHF. The CDR3, as DNA: TGTGCCAGCACCGAAGGGACAAGCTTGAATTCACCCCTCCACTTT.

The V call is TRBV7-8, the J call TRBJ2-5; a weak D match, TRBD2 (6 bases). The CDR3 length is 21 residues. Germline values: CDR1 SGHVS, CDR2 FQNEAQ. Trimming stripped 5 bases from V and 1 base from J, with 32 bases between. CDR3 residues: CASSPKTMRGAHITPQETQYF. The DNA for the CDR3 is TGTGCCAGCAGCCCCAAAACAATGCGGGGAGCACATATCACGCCCCAAGAGACCCAGTACTTC.